This T cell receptor beta chain was sequenced in a study of PD-L1 blockade in urothelial cancer. For the study at large: Blood samples had a median of around 150,000 T cells.

Here immunoSEQ multiplex PCR was the method, and the copy in TCRdb shows in-frame clones only, minus some. The data contain roughly 45,000 clones, more than 70% of them seen just once; the ten biggest clones take up about a sixth. V lost 7 bases and J lost 1; bases outside the gene matches: 4. The CDR3 loop spans 13 amino acids. Germline lookup yields CDR1 SGHDN and CDR2 FVKESK. This clone was detected only a few times. The sample's time point: pretreatment peripheral blood. Pretreatment sampling and on-treatment sampling together yielded between 1 and 8 samples for each patient. The origin of this receptor is a man aged 55 to 70 with urothelial cancer. Sequencing was performed on PBMCs, taken around atezolizumab (anti-PD-L1) treatment. The V gene is TRBV14, the J gene TRBJ2-7, with 7 bases fitting TRBD2. CDR3 DNA sequence: TGTGCCAGCAACCCTAGCGGATCCTACGAGCAGTACTTC. Its protein product is CASNPSGSYEQYF.